A single sample is the source of the 14 T cell receptor beta chains below, sequenced in a study of T-cell memory formation after mild COVID-19. Via MiXCR, TCRdb re-called the 5' RACE reads, giving one row per CDR3 protein. The repertoire consists of about 160,000 distinct CDR3 sequences, with less than 40% occurring once and the leading ten covering around 11%. The material sequenced was PBMCs or a T cell subset sorted from them (not recorded which). Receptors originate from an adult woman who had mild COVID-19 (a few samples of this study predate the infection). Cell type and time point are not known.

The chain is built from TRBV15 and TRBJ1-1; tentatively, D is TRBD1 (5 bases). CDR1 LNHNV and CDR2 YYDKDF come from the germline V gene (reference sequence). Trimming removed 4 bases at V and 9 bases at J, with 15 bases between. The CDR3 is 13 residues long. The CDR3 region has the DNA TGTGCCACCAGCAAGGGACCCCAGGACCAAGCTTTCTTT. Protein: CATSKGPQDQAFF.

J is TRBJ2-1 and V is TRBV24-1; TRBD2 agrees at 10 bases. The V gene's germline CDR1 is KGHDR and CDR2 SFDVKD. The junction had 8 bases not matched to a gene; V was cut back by 4 bases and J by 9 bases. The CDR3 is 15 amino acids. The CDR3, as DNA: TGTGCCACCAGTGAAGGACTAGCGGCCTTCATTGAGCAGTTCTTC. Protein: CATSEGLAAFIEQFF.

The chain uses TRBV20-1 and TRBJ2-7; 7 positions agree with TRBD1. J lost 1 base, V lost 6 bases, and 9 bases had no gene match. CDR1 and CDR2 from the germline V gene are DFQATT and SNEGSKA (reference sequence). There are 14 residues in the CDR3. CDR3 sequence (DNA): TGCAGTGCCACTTGGGACAGCCAGTCCTACGAGCAGTACTTC. The encoded protein is CSATWDSQSYEQYF.

This clonotype was counted between two and nine times. The V gene is TRBV6-6, the J gene TRBJ2-5; possibly TRBD1 for D (5 bases). V was shortened by 0 bases and J by 4 bases, with 9 bases between the two germline ends. This CDR3 has 14 residues. CDR1 is MNHNY, CDR2 SVGAGI, per germline (reference sequence). As DNA, the CDR3 is TGTGCCAGCAGTTACTCCGCAGGGTCAGAGACCCAGTACTTC. Residues: CASSYSAGSETQYF.

This clonotype was detected ten times or more. CDR3 protein: CASSPTSGGYNEQFF. CDR3 nucleotides: TGTGCCAGCAGTCCGACTAGCGGGGGGTACAATGAGCAGTTCTTC. The genes are TRBV12-3 or TRBV12-4 and TRBJ2-1, with 13 bases lining up with TRBD2. Trimming took 5 bases from V and 4 from J; bases not matched to a gene: 2. This CDR3 spans 15 amino acids.

The table lists this clonotype with a few counts. The chain joins TRBV7-9 to TRBJ2-7, with a possible D match to TRBD1 (5 bases). The germline V gene has CDR1 SEHNR and CDR2 FQNEAQ (reference sequence). Trimming took off 3 bases at V and 4 bases at J, with 7 bases between the two ends. The CDR3 runs to 12 residues. CDR3 sequence: CASSFRQYEQYF. The CDR3 coding sequence is TGTGCCAGCAGCTTTCGACAGTACGAGCAGTACTTC.

This clonotype was counted between two and nine times. The chain has TRBV10-3 and TRBJ2-7; 7 positions agree with TRBD1. This CDR3 comprises 18 residues. CDR1 and CDR2 from the germline V gene are ENHRY and SYGVKD. The junction had 21 bases not matched to a gene; V was cut back by 3 bases and J by 7 bases. The CDR3, as DNA: TGTGCCATCAGTGACCCAGGTGGCAAGGGACAGTCCCTCGGGGAGCAGTACTTC. Translation gives CAISDPGGKGQSLGEQYF.

This chain links TRBV30 with TRBJ2-5; weak D call: TRBD2 (5 bases). V was pared by 3 bases and J by 4 bases, with 12 bases between. CDR3 length equals 13 residues. Germline-derived CDR1 and CDR2 are GTSNPN and SVGIG (reference sequence). DNA of the CDR3: TGTGCCTGGAGCGGGAATATCGGAGAGACCCAGTACTTC. Protein product: CAWSGNIGETQYF.

The chain employs TRBV5-6 and TRBJ1-1; D gene ambiguous. The CDR3 is 17 amino acids. V lost 1 base to trimming and J lost 1 base, with 17 bases between them. CDR1 is SGHDT, CDR2 YYEEEE, per germline. The CDR3 spells CASSLLRVGGQNTEAFF. CDR3 nucleotide sequence: TGTGCCAGCAGCTTGTTAAGGGTAGGAGGTCAGAACACTGAAGCTTTCTTT.

This chain uses TRBV7-2 with TRBJ2-3; D tentatively reads TRBD1 or TRBD2 (5 bases each). The germline CDR1 and CDR2 sequences are SGHTA and FQGNSA. With 7 bases removed from V and 2 bases from J, the gap between germline ends came to 13 bases. The CDR3 is made up of 14 amino acids. The CDR3 DNA reads TGTGCCAGCACTAGGGGCGGGTTCACAGATACGCAGTATTTT. Amino acids: CASTRGGFTDTQYF.

In its sample, this clonotype was seen a few times. The chain couples TRBV5-1 to TRBJ2-2; D not certain. This CDR3 has 14 residues. Germline values: CDR1 SGHRS, CDR2 YFSETQ. The ends were cut back, 5 bases at V and 4 bases at J, with 12 bases in the middle. DNA of the CDR3: TGCGCCAGCAGTTCCCTGGTTAGCACCGGGGAGCTGTTTTTT. Amino acid sequence: CASSSLVSTGELFF.

The chain recombines TRBV19 with TRBJ2-1; D remains ambiguous. The CDR3 runs to 12 residues. Germline-derived CDR1 and CDR2 are LNHDA and SQIVND (reference sequence). Trimming stripped 1 base from V and 11 bases from J, with 9 bases between. CDR3 residues: CASSIGAVQQFF. Written as DNA, the CDR3 is TGTGCCAGTAGTATAGGGGCAGTCCAGCAGTTCTTC.

The CDR3 nucleotides read TGTGCCAGCAGCTCCGGGACTAGCGATGCCAATGAGCAGTTCTTC. Amino acids: CASSSGTSDANEQFF. This chain joins TRBV6-2 or TRBV6-3 and TRBJ2-1, with TRBD2 matching over 10 bases. With V trimmed by 6 bases and J by 6 bases, 8 bases remained unmatched. The CDR3 is 15 amino acids. CDR1 MNHEY and CDR2 SVGEGT come from the germline V gene.

This clonotype was observed a handful of times. CDR3 coding DNA: TGTGCCAGCAGCTTATCGAGGGGATTAAGCACCGGGGAGCTGTTTTTT. Translation: CASSLSRGLSTGELFF. The chain carries TRBV7-2 and TRBJ2-2; either TRBD1 or TRBD2 may supply D (5 bases each). The germline V gene encodes CDR1 SGHTA and CDR2 FQGNSA. The V and J ends lost 2 bases and 4 bases respectively, with 14 bases between them. The CDR3 covers 16 residues.